What follows are 5 T cell receptor beta chains derived from one specimen sequenced in a study of cytomegalovirus exposure and HLA in healthy donors. Some clones are missing from TCRdb's copy, which holds only in-frame ones; the method was immunoSEQ multiplex PCR. The sample lists about 240,000 clones; approximately 83% were seen once. What was sequenced was PBMCs. These receptors were collected from a woman between 25 and 40 years old in good health and CMV-seropositive.

This clone was counted once. V usage is TRBV27 and J usage is TRBJ2-3; D not certain. The CDR3 has 12 residues. The V end lost 4 bases, the J end lost 2 bases, and 4 bases lay between the germline ends. CDR1 and CDR2 (germline): MNHEY, SMNVEV (reference sequence). Written as DNA, the CDR3 is TGTGCCAGCAGTTCTATCACAGATACGCAGTATTTT. This codes for CASSSITDTQYF.

The chain employs TRBV6-4 and TRBJ2-1, with 8 bases lining up with TRBD2. Germline trimming cut 5 bases from V and 7 bases from J; bases unmatched to any gene: 7. The CDR3 loop spans 14 amino acids. Germline CDR1 reads MRHNA; CDR2 reads SNTAGT. CDR3: CASSSGRGRNEQFF. The CDR3 DNA reads as TGTGCCAGCAGTTCCGGGAGGGGTAGGAATGAGCAGTTCTTC.

The chain couples TRBV5-4 to TRBJ2-3; TRBD2 matches at 7 bases. This CDR3 contains 17 residues. In germline, CDR1 is SGHNT, CDR2 YYREEE (reference sequence). With V trimmed by 6 bases and J by 3 bases, 16 bases remained unmatched. The CDR3 bases are TGTGCCAGCACCACTAAGGTAGCGGGTACAAGTACAGATACGCAGTATTTT. Residues: CASTTKVAGTSTDTQYF.

The chain is built from TRBV28 and TRBJ2-1, with D possibly TRBD1 on 7 matching bases. The CDR3 has 13 residues. The ends were cut back, 8 bases at V and 2 bases at J, with 10 bases in the middle. Germline V gives CDR1 MDHEN, CDR2 SYDVKM. The CDR3 bases are TGTGCCAGCGGAGGGGGCGCCTACAATGAGCAGTTCTTC. This codes for CASGGGAYNEQFF.

The V gene is TRBV30, the J gene TRBJ2-7, with 7 bases matching TRBD2. The CDR3 runs 13 residues. V shed 0 bases and J 11 bases; nucleotides not matched to a gene: 10. Looked up from germline, CDR1 is GTSNPN and CDR2 is SVGIG (reference sequence). The chain's CDR3 is CAWSVPGGGVEYF. The CDR3 bases are TGTGCCTGGAGTGTACCCGGCGGGGGTGTGGAGTACTTC.